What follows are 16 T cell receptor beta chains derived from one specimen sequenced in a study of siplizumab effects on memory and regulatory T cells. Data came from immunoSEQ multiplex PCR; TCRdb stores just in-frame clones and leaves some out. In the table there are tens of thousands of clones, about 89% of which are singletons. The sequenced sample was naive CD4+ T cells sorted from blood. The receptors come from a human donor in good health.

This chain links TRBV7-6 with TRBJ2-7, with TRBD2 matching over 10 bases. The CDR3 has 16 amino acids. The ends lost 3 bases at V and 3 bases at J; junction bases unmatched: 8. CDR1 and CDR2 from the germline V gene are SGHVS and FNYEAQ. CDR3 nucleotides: TGTGCCAGCAGCTTGGAATCTAGCGGGGGCCACTACGAGCAGTACTTC. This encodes CASSLESSGGHYEQYF.

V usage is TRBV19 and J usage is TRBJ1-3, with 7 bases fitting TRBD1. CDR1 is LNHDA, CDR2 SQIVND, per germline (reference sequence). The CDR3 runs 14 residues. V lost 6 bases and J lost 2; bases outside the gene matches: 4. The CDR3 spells CASSPTGTGNTIYF. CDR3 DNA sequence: TGTGCCAGTAGCCCGACAGGGACTGGAAACACCATATATTTT.

CDR3 loop: CASSLGQGAEKLFF. The CDR3 DNA is TGCGCCAGCAGCTTGGGACAGGGGGCGGAAAAACTGTTTTTT. The chain has TRBV5-1 and TRBJ1-4; TRBD1 matches at 10 bases. J gave up 8 bases and V 0 bases, and 1 base lay outside the gene matches. Germline CDR1 reads SGHRS; CDR2 reads YFSETQ. This CDR3 comprises 14 residues.

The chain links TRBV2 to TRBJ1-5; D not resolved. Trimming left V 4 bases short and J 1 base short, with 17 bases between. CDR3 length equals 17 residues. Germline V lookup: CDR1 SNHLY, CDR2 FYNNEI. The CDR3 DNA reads TGTGCCAGCAGTGTGTACCAGATTCGTAGAAGCAATCAGCCCCAGCATTTT. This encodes CASSVYQIRRSNQPQHF.

CDR3 sequence (DNA): TGTGCCAGCAGCCAGACGGAGCGTCCGTTCTTC. This codes for CASSQTERPFF. The chain has TRBV14 and TRBJ2-1; D gene unclear. There are 11 residues in the CDR3. Germline V gives CDR1 SGHDN, CDR2 FVKESK. Deletions cut 3 bases from V and 15 bases from J, with 12 bases between.

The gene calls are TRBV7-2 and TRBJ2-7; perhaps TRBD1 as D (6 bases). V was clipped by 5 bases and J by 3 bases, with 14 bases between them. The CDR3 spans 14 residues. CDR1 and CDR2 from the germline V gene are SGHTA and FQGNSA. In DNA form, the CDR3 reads TGTGCCAGCAGCCAAAACCGGGACAACTACGAGCAGTACTTC. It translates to CASSQNRDNYEQYF. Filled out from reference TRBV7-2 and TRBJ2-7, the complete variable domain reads GAGVSQSPSNKVTEKGKDVELRCDPISGHTALYWYRQSLGQGLEFLIYFQGNSAPDKSGLPSDRFSAERTGGSVSTLTIQRTQQEDSAVYLCASSQNRDNYEQYFGPGTRLTVT.

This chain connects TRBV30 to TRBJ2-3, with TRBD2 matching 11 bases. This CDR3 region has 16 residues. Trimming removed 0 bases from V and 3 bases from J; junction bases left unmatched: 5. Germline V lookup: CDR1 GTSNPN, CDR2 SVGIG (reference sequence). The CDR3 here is CAWSVPPSGGTDTQYF. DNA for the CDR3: TGTGCCTGGAGTGTACCCCCTAGCGGGGGGACAGATACGCAGTATTTT.

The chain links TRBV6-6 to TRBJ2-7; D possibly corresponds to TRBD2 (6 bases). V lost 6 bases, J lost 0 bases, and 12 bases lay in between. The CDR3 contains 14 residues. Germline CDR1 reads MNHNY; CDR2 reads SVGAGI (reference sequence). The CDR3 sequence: CASSADGSSYEQYF. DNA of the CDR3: TGTGCCAGCAGCGCTGACGGGAGCTCCTACGAGCAGTACTTC.

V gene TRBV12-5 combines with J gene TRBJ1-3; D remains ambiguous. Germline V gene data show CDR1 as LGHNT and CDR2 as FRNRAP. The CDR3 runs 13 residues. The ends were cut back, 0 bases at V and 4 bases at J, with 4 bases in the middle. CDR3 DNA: TGTGCTAGTGGTTTGGTAGGAGGAAACACCATATATTTT. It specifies CASGLVGGNTIYF.

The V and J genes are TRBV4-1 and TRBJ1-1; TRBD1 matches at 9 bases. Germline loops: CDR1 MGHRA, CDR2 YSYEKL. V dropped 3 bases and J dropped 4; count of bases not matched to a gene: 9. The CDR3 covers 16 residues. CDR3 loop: CASSQVQGAGGTEAFF. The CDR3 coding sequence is TGCGCCAGCAGCCAGGTACAGGGGGCGGGCGGCACTGAAGCTTTCTTT.

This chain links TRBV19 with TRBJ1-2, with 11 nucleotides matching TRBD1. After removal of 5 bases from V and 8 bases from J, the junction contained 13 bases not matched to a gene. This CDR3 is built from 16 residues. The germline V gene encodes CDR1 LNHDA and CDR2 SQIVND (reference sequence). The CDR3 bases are TGTGCCAGTAGTTACGGACAGGGGGCGCGAAAGGAGGGCTACACCTTC. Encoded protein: CASSYGQGARKEGYTF.

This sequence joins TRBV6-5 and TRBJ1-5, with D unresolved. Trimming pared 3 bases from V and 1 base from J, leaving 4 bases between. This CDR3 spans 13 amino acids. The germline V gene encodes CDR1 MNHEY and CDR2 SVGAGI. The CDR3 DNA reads TGTGCCAGCAGTTATGACAGCAATCAGCCCCAGCATTTT. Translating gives CASSYDSNQPQHF.

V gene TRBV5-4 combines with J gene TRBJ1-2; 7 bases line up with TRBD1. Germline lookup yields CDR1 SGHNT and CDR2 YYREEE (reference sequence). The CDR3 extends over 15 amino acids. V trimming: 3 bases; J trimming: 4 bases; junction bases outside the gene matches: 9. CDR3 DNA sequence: TGTGCCAGCAGCTCCGGGGCCGCAGGGGGCTATGGCTACACCTTC. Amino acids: CASSSGAAGGYGYTF.

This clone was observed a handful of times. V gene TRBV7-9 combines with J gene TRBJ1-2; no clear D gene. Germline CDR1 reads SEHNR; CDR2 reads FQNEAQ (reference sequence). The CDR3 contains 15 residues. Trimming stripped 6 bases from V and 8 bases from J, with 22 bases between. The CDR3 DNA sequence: TGTGCCAGCAGTCCAGGCAGGAGTAGGGAGCGGGGCTACACCTTC. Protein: CASSPGRSRERGYTF. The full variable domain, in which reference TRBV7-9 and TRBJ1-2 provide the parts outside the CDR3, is DTGVSQNPRHKITKRGQNVTFRCDPISEHNRLYWYRQTLGQGPEFLTYFQNEAQLEKSRLLSDRFSAERPKGSFSTLEIQRTEQGDSAMYLCASSPGRSRERGYTFGSGTRLTVV.

The CDR3 spells CASSGAPGAFF. The DNA of the CDR3 is TGTGCCAGTAGTGGAGCCCCTGGAGCTTTCTTT. J is TRBJ1-1 and V is TRBV19; D is unresolved. This CDR3 spans 11 amino acids. From germline, CDR1 is LNHDA and CDR2 SQIVND (reference sequence). Trimming shortened V by 5 bases and J by 10 bases, and 11 bases separated the two germline ends.

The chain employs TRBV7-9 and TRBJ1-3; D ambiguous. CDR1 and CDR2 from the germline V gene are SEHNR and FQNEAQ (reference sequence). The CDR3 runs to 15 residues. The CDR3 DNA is TGTGCGGTGGAAACCTCGAGCTCACCTAGAAACACCATATATTTT. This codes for CAVETSSSPRNTIYF.